This is a list of T cell receptor beta chains from one sample in a study of CD8 T cells in ankylosing spondylitis. Each CDR3 protein gets one entry after TCRdb re-called the 5' RACE reads with MiXCR. The data hold more than 400,000 distinct CDR3 sequences, with about 5% observed a single time. The sequenced sample was blood, either unsorted or a sorted T cell fraction (not recorded which). The source is a male donor with ankylosing spondylitis. CDR3s include the opening cysteine and the closing phenylalanine or tryptophan. D genes are given only for firm matches. Where a row states a size, it is once, few, many or the class of an expanded clone; other rows omit it.

V	J	D	size	DNA	CDR3
TRBV29-1	TRBJ2-1	TRBD2	many	TGCAGCGTTGTTGCTAGCGGTTCCTACAATGAGCAGTTCTTC	CSVVASGSYNEQFF
TRBV4-2	TRBJ2-4	-	many	TGTGCCAGCAGCCAAGATCAATCTCCCGAGAACATTCAGTACTTC	CASSQDQSPENIQYF
TRBV28	TRBJ2-5	-	-	TGTGCCAGCAGTTTTGCAGGGATCGGTGAGACCCAGTACTTC	CASSFAGIGETQYF
TRBV4-3	TRBJ1-6	-	many	TGCGCCAGCAGCCAAGAAGGTCCGGGGGGGCCTAATTCACCCCTCCACTTT	CASSQEGPGGPNSPLHF
TRBV20-1	TRBJ2-7	-	many	TGCAGTGCTAGAGAGCGGGGACGGCTAACCTACGAGCAGTACTTC	CSARERGRLTYEQYF
TRBV12-3/TRBV12-4	TRBJ1-1	-	few	TGTGCCAGCAGTCGTGATTTGGGAGCTTTCTTT	CASSRDLGAFF
TRBV5-1	TRBJ2-3	TRBD2	many	TGCGCCAGCAGCTTGGTGGCTAGCGGAACAGATACGCAGTATTTT	CASSLVASGTDTQYF
TRBV12-3/TRBV12-4	TRBJ1-2	TRBD1	many	TGTGCCAGCAGTCCCTCGGACAGGGTGGGCTATGGCTACACCTTC	CASSPSDRVGYGYTF
TRBV20-1	TRBJ1-6	TRBD1	many	TGCAGTGCGAGGACAGGGAAATCACCCCTCCACTTT	CSARTGKSPLHF
TRBV20-1	TRBJ2-2	-	few	TGCTGTGCTAGAGACGCCGGAAGGGCGGACACCGGGGAGCTGTTTTTT	CCARDAGRADTGELFF
TRBV6-5	TRBJ2-7	TRBD2	many	TGTGCCAGCAGTTACCCGACTAGCGGGAGCTACGAGCAGTACTTC	CASSYPTSGSYEQYF
TRBV4-1	TRBJ2-7	-	many	TGCGCCAGCAGCCCATCAGGCGCCCAGCAGTACTTC	CASSPSGAQQYF
TRBV12-3/TRBV12-4	TRBJ1-1	-	few	TGTGCCAGCCGTACTCTAGGACGCGGAAACACTGAAGCTTTCTTT	CASRTLGRGNTEAFF
TRBV20-1	TRBJ2-7	-	many	TGCAGTGCTAGAGATATCTTCTACGAGCAGTACTTC	CSARDIFYEQYF
TRBV5-4	TRBJ2-5	-	-	TGTGCCAGCAGCTACCCCGGCGCCAAAGGGATTCAAGAGACCCAGTACTTC	CASSYPGAKGIQETQYF
TRBV28	TRBJ1-1	-	many	TGTGCCAGCCGGGACACCAGGAACACTGAAGCTTTCTTT	CASRDTRNTEAFF
TRBV7-2	TRBJ2-1	TRBD2	few	TGTGCCAGCACCATGGGTGGCCTAGCGGGATTCACTGAGCAGTTCTTC	CASTMGGLAGFTEQFF
TRBV29-1	TRBJ2-7	TRBD1	many	TGCAGCGTTTCGGGACAGGGCTACGAGCAGTACTTC	CSVSGQGYEQYF
TRBV12-3/TRBV12-4	TRBJ1-5	-	many	TGTGCCAGCAGTCGTACACGGGGAGACTATAGCAATCAGCCCCAGCATTTT	CASSRTRGDYSNQPQHF
TRBV11-2	TRBJ1-4	-	-	TGTGCCAGCTCCGGGGGGTTACTTAATGAAAAACTGTTTTTT	CASSGGLLNEKLFF